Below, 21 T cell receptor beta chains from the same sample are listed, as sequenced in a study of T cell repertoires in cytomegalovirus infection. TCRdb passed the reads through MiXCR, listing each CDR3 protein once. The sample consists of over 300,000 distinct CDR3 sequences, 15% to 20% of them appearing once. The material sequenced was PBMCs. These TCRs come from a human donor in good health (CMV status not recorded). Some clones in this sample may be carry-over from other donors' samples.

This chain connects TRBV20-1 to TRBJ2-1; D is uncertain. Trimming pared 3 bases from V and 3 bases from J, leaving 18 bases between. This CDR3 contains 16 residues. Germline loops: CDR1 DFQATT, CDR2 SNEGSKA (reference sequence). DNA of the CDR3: TGCAGTGCTAGGTGGAGAAGGTGGAGCAGCTACAATGAGCAGTTCTTC. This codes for CSARWRRWSSYNEQFF.

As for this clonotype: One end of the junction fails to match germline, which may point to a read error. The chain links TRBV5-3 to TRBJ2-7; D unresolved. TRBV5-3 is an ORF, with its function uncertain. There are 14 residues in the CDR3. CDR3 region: CASSLDQVPYEQYF. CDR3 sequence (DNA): TGTGCCAGCAGCTTGGACCAGGTGCCCTACGAGCAGTACTTC.

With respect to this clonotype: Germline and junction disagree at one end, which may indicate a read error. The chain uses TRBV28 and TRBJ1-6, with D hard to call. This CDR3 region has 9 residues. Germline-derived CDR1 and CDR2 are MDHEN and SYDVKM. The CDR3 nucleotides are TGTGCCAGCAGTCCGCCCCACCACTTT. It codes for CASSPPHHF. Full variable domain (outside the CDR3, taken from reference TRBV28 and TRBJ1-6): DVKVTQSSRYLVKRTGEKVFLECVQDMDHENMFWYRQDPGLGLRLIYFSYDVKMKEKGDIPEGYSVSREKKERFSLILESASTNQTSMYLCASSPPHHFGNGTRLTVT.

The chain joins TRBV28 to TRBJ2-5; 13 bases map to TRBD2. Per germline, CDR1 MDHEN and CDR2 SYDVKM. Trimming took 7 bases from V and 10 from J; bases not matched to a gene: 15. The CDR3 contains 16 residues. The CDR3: CASTPQLAGGPLSQYF. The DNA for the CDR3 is TGTGCCAGCACTCCCCAACTAGCGGGGGGGCCGTTGAGCCAGTACTTC.

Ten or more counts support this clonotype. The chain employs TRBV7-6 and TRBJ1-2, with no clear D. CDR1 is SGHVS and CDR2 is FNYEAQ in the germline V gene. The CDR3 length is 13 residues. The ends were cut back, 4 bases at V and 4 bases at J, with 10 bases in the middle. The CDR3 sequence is CASSYGEGYGYTF. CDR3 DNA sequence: TGTGCCAGCAGCTACGGGGAGGGCTATGGCTACACCTTC.

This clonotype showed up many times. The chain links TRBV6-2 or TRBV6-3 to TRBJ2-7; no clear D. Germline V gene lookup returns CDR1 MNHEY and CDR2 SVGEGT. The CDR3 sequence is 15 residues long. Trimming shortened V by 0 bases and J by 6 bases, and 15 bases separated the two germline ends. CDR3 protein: CASSYSESLILEQYF. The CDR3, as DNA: TGTGCCAGCAGTTACTCCGAGAGTTTGATCCTCGAGCAGTACTTC.

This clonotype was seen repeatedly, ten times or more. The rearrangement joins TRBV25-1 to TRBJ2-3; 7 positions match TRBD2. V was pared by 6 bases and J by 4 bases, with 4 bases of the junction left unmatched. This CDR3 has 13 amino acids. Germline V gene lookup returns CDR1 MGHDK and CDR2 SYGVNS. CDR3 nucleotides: TGTGCCAGCAGAGTGGGGGGGGCAGATACGCAGTATTTT. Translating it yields CASRVGGADTQYF.

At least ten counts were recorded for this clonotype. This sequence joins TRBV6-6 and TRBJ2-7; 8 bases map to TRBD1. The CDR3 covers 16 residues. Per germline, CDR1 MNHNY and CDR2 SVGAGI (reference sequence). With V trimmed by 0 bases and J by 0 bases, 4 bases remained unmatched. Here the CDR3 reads CASSYSGTGSSYEQYF. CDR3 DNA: TGTGCCAGCAGTTACTCCGGGACAGGCAGCTCCTACGAGCAGTACTTC.

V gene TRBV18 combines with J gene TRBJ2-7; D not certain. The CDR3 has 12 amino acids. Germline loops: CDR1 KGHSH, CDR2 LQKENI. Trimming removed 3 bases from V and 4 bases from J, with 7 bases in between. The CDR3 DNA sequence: TGTGCCAGCTCACCTACCTTATACGAGCAGTACTTC. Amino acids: CASSPTLYEQYF.

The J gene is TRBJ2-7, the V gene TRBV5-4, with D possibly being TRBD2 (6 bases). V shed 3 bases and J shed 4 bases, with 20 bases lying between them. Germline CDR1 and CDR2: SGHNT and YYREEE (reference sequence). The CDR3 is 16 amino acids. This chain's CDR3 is CASSSQGGSVSYEQYF. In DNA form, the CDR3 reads TGTGCCAGCAGCTCGCAGGGAGGTTCGGTTAGTTACGAGCAGTACTTC.

CDR3 sequence (DNA): TGCGCCAGCAGCCAGCAAACAGGGGCTGAGGAGACCCAGTACTTC. It specifies CASSQQTGAEETQYF. The chain employs TRBV4-3 and TRBJ2-5; 7 bases are a match to TRBD1. The trim removed 3 bases at V and 5 bases at J, leaving 9 bases unmatched. The CDR3 runs 15 residues. Germline V gene data show CDR1 as LGHNA and CDR2 as YSLEER.

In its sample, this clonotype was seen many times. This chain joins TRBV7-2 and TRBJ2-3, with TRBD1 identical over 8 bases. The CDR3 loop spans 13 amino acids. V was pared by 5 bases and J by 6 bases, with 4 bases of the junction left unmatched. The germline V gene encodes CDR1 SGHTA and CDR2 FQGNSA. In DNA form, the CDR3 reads TGTGCCAGCAGCGAGAGGACAGGGGATACGCAGTATTTT. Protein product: CASSERTGDTQYF. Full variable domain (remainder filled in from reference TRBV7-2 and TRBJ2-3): GAGVSQSPSNKVTEKGKDVELRCDPISGHTALYWYRQSLGQGLEFLIYFQGNSAPDKSGLPSDRFSAERTGGSVSTLTIQRTQQEDSAVYLCASSERTGDTQYFGPGTRLTVL.

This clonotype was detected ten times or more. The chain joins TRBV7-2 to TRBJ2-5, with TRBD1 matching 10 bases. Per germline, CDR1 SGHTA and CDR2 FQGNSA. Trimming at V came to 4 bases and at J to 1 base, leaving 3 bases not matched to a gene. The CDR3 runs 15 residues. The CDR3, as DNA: TGTGCCAGCAGCTGGGACAGGGGTGTCCAAGAGACCCAGTACTTC. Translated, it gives CASSWDRGVQETQYF.

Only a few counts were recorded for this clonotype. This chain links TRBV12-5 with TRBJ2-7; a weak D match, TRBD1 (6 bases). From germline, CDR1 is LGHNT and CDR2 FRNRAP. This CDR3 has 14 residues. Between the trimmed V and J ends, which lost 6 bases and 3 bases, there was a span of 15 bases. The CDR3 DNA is TGTGCTAGTGGCATCTGGGACAAAGGCTACGAGCAGTACTTC. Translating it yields CASGIWDKGYEQYF.

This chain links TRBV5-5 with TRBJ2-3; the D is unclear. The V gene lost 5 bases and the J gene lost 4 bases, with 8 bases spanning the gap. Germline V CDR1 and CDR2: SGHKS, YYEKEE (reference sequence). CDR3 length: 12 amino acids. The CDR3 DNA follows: TGTGCCAGCAGAAATGTCCCAGATACGCAGTATTTT. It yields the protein CASRNVPDTQYF.

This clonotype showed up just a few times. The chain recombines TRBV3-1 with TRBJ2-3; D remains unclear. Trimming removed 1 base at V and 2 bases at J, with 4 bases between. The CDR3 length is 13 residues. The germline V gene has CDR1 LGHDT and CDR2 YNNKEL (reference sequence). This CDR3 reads CASSQVNTDTQYF. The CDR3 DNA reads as TGTGCCAGCAGCCAAGTCAACACAGATACGCAGTATTTT.

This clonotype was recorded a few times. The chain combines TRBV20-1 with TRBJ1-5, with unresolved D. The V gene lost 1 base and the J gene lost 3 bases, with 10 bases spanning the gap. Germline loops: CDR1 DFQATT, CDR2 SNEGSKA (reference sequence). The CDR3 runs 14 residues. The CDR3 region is CSARGSPDNQPQHF. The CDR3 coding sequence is TGCAGTGCTAGAGGGAGTCCGGACAATCAGCCCCAGCATTTT.

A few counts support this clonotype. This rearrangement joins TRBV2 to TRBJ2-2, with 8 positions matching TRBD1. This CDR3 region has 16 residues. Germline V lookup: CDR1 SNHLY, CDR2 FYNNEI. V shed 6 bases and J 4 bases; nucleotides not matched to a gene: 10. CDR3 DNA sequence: TGTGCCAGCAGCGCTGGACAGGGTACTAGCACCGGGGAGCTGTTTTTT. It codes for CASSAGQGTSTGELFF.

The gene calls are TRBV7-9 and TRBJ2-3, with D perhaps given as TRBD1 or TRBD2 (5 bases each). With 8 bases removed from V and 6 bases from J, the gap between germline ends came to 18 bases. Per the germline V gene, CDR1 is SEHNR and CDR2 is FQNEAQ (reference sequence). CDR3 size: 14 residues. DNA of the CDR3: TGTGCCAGCGGCAATGAGGGGAATTCCGATACGCAGTATTTT. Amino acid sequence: CASGNEGNSDTQYF.

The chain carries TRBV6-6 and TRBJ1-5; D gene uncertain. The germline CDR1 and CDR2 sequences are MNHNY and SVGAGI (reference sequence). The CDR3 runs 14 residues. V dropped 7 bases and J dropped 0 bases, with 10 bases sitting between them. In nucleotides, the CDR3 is TGTGCCAGCATCGCCCTTAATAGCAATCAGCCCCAGCATTTT. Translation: CASIALNSNQPQHF.

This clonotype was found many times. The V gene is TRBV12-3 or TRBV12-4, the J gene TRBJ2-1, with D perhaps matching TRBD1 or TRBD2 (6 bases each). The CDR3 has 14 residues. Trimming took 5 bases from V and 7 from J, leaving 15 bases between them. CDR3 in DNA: TGTGCCAGCAGTCGACGGGGGCTCGGAAATGAGCAGTTCTTC. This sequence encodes CASSRRGLGNEQFF.